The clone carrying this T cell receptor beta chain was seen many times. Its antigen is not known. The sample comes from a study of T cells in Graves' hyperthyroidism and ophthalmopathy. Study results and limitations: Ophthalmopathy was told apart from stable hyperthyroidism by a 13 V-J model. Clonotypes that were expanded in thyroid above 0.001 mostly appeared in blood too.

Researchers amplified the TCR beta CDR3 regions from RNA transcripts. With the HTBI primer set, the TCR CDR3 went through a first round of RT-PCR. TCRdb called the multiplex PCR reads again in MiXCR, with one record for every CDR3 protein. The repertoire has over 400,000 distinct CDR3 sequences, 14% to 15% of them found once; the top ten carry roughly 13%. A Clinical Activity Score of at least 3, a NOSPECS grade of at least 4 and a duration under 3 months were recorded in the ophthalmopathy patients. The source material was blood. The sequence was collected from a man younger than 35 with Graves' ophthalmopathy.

In DNA form, the CDR3 reads TGCAGTGCTAGAGATTTACAGGGGCTCAGCATGAACACTGAAGCTTTCTTT. Encoded protein: CSARDLQGLSMNTEAFF. The genes are TRBV20-1 and TRBJ1-1, with 7 nucleotides matching TRBD1. CDR1 is DFQATT and CDR2 is SNEGSKA in the germline V gene (reference sequence). V trimming: 0 bases; J trimming: 0 bases; junction bases outside the gene matches: 10. CDR3 size: 17 residues.